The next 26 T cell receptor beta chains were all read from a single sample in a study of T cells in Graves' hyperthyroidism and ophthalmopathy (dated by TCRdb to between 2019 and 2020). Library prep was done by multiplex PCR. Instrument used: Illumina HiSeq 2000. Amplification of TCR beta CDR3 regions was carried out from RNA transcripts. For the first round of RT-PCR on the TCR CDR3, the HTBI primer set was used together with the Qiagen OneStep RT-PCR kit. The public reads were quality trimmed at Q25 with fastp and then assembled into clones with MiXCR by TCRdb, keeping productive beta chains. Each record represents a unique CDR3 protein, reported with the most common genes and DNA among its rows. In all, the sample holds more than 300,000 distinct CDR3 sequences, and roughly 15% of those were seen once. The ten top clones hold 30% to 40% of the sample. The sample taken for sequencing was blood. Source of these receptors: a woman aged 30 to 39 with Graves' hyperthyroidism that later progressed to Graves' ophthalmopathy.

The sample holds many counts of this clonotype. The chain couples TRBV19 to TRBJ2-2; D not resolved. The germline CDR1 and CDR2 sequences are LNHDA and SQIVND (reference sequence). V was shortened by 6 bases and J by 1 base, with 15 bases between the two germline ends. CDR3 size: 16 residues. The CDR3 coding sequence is TGTGCCAGTAGCTGGTCGACCGCCTTGAACACCGGGGAGCTGTTTTTT. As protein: CASSWSTALNTGELFF. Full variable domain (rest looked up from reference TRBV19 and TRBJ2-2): DGGITQSPKYLFRKEGQNVTLSCEQNLNHDAMYWYRQDPGQGLRLIYYSQIVNDFQKGDIAEGYSVSREKKESFPLTVTSAQKNPTAFYLCASSWSTALNTGELFFGEGSRLTVL.

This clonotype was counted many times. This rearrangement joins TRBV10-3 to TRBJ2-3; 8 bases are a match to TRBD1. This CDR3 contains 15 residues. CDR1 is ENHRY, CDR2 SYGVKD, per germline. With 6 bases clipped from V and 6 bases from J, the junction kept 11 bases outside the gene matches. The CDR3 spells CAISPGTGGMDTQYF. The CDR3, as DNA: TGTGCCATCAGCCCCGGGACAGGAGGAATGGATACGCAGTATTTT.

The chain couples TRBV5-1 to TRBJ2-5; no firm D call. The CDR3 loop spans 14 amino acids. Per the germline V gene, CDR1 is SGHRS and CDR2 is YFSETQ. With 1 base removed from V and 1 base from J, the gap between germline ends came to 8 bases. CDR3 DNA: TGCGCCAGCAGCTTGAAACTAACCCAAGAGACCCAGTACTTC. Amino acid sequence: CASSLKLTQETQYF. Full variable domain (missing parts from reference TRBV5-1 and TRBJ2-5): KAGVTQTPRYLIKTRGQQVTLSCSPISGHRSVSWYQQTPGQGLQFLFEYFSETQRNKGNFPGRFSGRQFSNSRSEMNVSTLELGDSALYLCASSLKLTQETQYFGPGTRLLVL.

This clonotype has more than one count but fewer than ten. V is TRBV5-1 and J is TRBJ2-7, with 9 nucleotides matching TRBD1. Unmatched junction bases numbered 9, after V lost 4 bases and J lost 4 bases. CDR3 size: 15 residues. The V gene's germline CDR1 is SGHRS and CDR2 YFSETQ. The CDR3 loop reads CASSRRTGAEYEQYF. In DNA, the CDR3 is TGCGCCAGCAGCCGGAGGACAGGGGCGGAGTACGAGCAGTACTTC.

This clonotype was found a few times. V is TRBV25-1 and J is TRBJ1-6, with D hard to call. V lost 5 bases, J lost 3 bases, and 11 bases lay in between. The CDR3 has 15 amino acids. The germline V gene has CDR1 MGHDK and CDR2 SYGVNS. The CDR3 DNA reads TGTGCCAGCAGTTTGGACGAGGGCTATAATTCACCCCTCCACTTT. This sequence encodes CASSLDEGYNSPLHF.

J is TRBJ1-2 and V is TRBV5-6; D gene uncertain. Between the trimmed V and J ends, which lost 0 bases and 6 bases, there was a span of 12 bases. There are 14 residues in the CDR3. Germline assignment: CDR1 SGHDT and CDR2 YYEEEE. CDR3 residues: CASSLAGLRDGYTF. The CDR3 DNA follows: TGTGCCAGCAGCTTGGCCGGGCTCAGAGATGGCTACACCTTC.

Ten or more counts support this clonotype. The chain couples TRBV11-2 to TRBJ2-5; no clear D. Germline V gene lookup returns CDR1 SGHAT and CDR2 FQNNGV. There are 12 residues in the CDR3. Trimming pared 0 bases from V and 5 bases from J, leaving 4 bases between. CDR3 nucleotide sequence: TGTGCCAGCAGCTTAGAGGGGGAGACCCAGTACTTC. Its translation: CASSLEGETQYF.

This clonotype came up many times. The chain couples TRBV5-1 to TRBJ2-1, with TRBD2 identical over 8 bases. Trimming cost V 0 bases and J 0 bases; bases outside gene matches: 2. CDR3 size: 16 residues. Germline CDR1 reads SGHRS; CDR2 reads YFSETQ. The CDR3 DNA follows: TGCGCCAGCAGCTTGGAAAGCGGGAGCTCCTACAATGAGCAGTTCTTC. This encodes CASSLESGSSYNEQFF.

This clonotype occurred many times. CDR3 protein: CASRETLDFAPDTQYF. The CDR3 nucleotides read TGTGCCAGCAGGGAGACTCTGGACTTCGCCCCAGATACGCAGTATTTT. This chain links TRBV28 with TRBJ2-3; D possibly corresponds to TRBD2 (5 bases). Germline lookup yields CDR1 MDHEN and CDR2 SYDVKM. The CDR3 length is 16 residues. V was shortened by 6 bases and J by 4 bases, with 20 bases between the two germline ends.

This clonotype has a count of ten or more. DNA of the CDR3: TGTGCCAGCAGTTTTGACAGGGGGGCAACTAATGAAAAACTGTTTTTT. This gives the protein CASSFDRGATNEKLFF. The chain employs TRBV28 and TRBJ1-4; TRBD1 matches at 9 bases. V lost 3 bases to trimming and J lost 0 bases; unmatched junction nucleotides: 2. Per germline, CDR1 MDHEN and CDR2 SYDVKM. CDR3 length: 16 residues.

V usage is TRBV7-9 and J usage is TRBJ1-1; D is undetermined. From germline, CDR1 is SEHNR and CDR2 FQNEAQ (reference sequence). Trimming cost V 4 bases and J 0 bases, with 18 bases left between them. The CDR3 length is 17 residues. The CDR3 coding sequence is TGTGCCAGCAGCTCTCCCTCTTCGGGCCGACTGAACACTGAAGCTTTCTTT. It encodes CASSSPSSGRLNTEAFF.

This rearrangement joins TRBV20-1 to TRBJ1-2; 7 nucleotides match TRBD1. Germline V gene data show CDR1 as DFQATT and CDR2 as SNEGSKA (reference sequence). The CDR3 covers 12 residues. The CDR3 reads CRTLTGTGGYTF. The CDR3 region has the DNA TGCAGGACCCTGACAGGGACGGGAGGCTACACCTTC.

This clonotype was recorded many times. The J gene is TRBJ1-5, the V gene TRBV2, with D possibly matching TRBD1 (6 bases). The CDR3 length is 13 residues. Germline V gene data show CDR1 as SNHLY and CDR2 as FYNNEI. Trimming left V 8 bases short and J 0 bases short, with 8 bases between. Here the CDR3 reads CASGQFSNQPQHF. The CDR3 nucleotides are TGTGCCAGCGGACAGTTTAGCAATCAGCCCCAGCATTTT.

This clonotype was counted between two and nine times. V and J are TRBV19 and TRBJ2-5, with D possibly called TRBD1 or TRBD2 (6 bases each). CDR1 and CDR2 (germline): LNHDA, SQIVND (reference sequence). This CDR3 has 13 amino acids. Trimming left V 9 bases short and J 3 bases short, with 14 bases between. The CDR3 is CASRVRGEETQYF. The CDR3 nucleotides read TGTGCCAGCCGCGTGAGGGGGGAAGAGACCCAGTACTTC.

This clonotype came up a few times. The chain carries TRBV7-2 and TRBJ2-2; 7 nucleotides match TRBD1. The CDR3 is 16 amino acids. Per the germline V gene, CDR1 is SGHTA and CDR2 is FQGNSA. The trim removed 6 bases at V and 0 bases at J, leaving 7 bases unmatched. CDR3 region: CASRSGGSPNTGELFF. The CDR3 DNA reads TGTGCCAGCAGATCAGGGGGTTCCCCGAACACCGGGGAGCTGTTTTTT.

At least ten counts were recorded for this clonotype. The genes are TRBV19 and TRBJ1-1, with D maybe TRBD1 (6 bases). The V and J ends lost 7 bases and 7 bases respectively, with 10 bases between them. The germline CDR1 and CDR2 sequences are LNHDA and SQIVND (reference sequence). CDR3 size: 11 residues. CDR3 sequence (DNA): TGTGCCAGTAACGACAGGCGTGAAGCTTTCTTT. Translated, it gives CASNDRREAFF.

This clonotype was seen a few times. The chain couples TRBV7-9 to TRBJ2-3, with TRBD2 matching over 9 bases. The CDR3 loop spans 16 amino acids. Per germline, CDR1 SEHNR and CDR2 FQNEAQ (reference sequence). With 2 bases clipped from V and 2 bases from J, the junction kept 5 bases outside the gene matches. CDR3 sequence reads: CASSLQAGGVTDTQYF. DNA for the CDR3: TGTGCCAGCAGCTTACAAGCGGGGGGAGTCACAGATACGCAGTATTTT.

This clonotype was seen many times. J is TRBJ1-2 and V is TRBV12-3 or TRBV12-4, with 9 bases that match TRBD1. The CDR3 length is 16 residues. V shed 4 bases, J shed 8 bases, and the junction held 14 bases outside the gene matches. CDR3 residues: CASSSLTAGQGQGYTF. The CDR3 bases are TGTGCCAGCAGTTCTCTGACGGCCGGACAGGGGCAAGGCTACACCTTC.

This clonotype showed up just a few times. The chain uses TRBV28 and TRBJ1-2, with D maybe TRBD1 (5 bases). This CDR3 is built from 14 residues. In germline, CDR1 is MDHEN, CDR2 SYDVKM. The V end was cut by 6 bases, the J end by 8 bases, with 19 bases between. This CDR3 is CASSWDFGEGGYTF. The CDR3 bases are TGTGCCAGCAGCTGGGACTTCGGAGAGGGCGGCTACACCTTC.

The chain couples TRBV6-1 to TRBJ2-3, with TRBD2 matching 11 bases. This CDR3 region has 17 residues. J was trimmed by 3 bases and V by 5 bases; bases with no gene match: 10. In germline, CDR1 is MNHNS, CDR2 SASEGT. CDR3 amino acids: CASSPIPSGRNTDTQYF. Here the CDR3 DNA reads TGTGCCAGCAGTCCAATACCTAGCGGGAGGAATACAGATACGCAGTATTTT.

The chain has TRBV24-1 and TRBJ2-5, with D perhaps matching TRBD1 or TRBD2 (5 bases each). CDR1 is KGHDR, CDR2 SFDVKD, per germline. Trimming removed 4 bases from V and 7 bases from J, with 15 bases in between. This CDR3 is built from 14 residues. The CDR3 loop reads CATSEFGTSGTQYF. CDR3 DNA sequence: TGTGCCACCAGTGAGTTCGGGACGTCCGGGACCCAGTACTTC.

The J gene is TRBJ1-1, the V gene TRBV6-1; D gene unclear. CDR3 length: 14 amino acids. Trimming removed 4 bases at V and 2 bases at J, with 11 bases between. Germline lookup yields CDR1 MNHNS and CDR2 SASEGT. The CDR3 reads CASSALSENTEAFF. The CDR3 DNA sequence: TGTGCCAGCAGTGCCCTATCAGAAAACACTGAAGCTTTCTTT.

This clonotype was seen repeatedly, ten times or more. CDR3 in amino acids: CASSSLGRGTDTQYF. In nucleotides, the CDR3 is TGTGCCAGCAGTTCCTTAGGGCGGGGTACAGATACGCAGTATTTT. This chain joins TRBV27 and TRBJ2-3; D might be TRBD2 (6 bases). Germline-derived CDR1 and CDR2 are MNHEY and SMNVEV (reference sequence). V was shortened by 4 bases and J by 3 bases, with 14 bases between the two germline ends. The CDR3 consists of 15 residues.

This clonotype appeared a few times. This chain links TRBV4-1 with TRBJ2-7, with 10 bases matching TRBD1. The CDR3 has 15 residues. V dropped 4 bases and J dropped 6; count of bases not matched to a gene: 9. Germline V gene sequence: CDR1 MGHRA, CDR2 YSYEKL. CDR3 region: CASSPSPGQGFEQYF. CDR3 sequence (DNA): TGCGCCAGCAGCCCATCCCCGGGACAGGGGTTCGAGCAGTACTTC.

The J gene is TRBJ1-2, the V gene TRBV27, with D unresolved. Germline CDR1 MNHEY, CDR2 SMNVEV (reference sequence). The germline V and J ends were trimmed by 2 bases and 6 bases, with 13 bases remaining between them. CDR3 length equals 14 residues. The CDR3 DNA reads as TGTGCCAGCAGTTTAACCGGCAGGTGGAATGGCTACACCTTC. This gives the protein CASSLTGRWNGYTF.

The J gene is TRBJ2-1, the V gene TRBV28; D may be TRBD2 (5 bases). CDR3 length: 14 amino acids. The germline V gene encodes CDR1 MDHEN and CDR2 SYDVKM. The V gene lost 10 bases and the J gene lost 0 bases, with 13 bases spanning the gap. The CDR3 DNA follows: TGTGCCACCGCCGGACTTTCCTCCTACAATGAGCAGTTCTTC. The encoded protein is CATAGLSSYNEQFF.